A selection of T cell receptor beta chains follows, all from one sample in a study of radiation and T cells in renal cell carcinoma. Libraries were prepared by immunoSEQ multiplex PCR; TCRdb keeps only in-frame clonotypes and omits some of them. The data show around 74,000 clones, over 65% seen once. Sequences were derived from blood, sampled from a patient whose treatment included radiotherapy and nephrectomy. These receptor sequences come from a woman aged 60 to 75 with renal cell carcinoma. Each CDR3 is given with its conserved first and last residue. D genes are given only for firm matches. Clone size is given for some rows only: seen once, a few or many times, or a class if the clone is expanded.

V,size,J,D,CDR3,DNA
TRBV11-2,.,TRBJ1-1,TRBD1,CASSLDRIPTGTNTEAFF,TGTGCCAGCAGCTTAGATCGGATCCCGACAGGGACGAACACTGAAGCTTTCTTT
TRBV2,.,TRBJ1-2,.,CASLAGVNGYTF,TGTGCCAGCTTGGCAGGGGTCAATGGCTACACCTTC
TRBV28,.,TRBJ1-4,.,CASSFPSATNEKLFF,TGTGCCAGCAGTTTCCCTTCTGCAACTAATGAAAAACTGTTTTTT
TRBV29-1,.,TRBJ2-7,TRBD1,CSVVEGDRGYEQYF,TGCAGCGTTGTCGAGGGGGACAGGGGATACGAGCAGTACTTC
TRBV7-3,.,TRBJ1-6,.,CASSRGGSSPLHF,TGTGCCAGCAGCCGAGGGGGTAGTTCACCCCTCCACTTT
TRBV7-6,.,TRBJ1-2,.,CASSIRMIYGYTF,TGTGCCAGCAGCATTAGGATGATCTATGGCTACACCTTC
TRBV5-8,once,TRBJ2-4,.,CASSLPTPVEGGENIQYF,TGTGCCAGCAGCCTTCCCACTCCGGTCGAGGGAGGAGAAAACATTCAGTACTTC
TRBV10-3,.,TRBJ1-2,.,CAISEGQGQGYTF,TGTGCCATCAGTGAGGGGCAGGGCCAGGGCTACACCTTC
TRBV11-1,.,TRBJ2-1,TRBD1,CASSSRQGLSYNEQFF,TGTGCCAGCAGCTCCCGACAGGGTCTTTCTTACAATGAGCAGTTCTTC
TRBV29-1,.,TRBJ2-7,.,CSVGVPGVYEQYF,TGCAGCGTTGGGGTTCCCGGAGTCTACGAGCAGTACTTC
TRBV19,once,TRBJ1-5,.,CASSIGGGPAGYQPQHF,TGTGCCAGTAGTATAGGTGGAGGACCCGCCGGCTATCAGCCCCAGCATTTT
TRBV5-4,.,TRBJ1-1,.,CASSLMGNTEAFF,TGTGCCAGCAGCTTGATGGGGAACACTGAAGCTTTCTTT
TRBV11-2,.,TRBJ2-7,TRBD2,CASTPVGGGGEGEQYF,TGTGCCAGCACCCCCGTGGGTGGCGGGGGGGAGGGCGAGCAGTACTTC
TRBV7-9,.,TRBJ1-2,TRBD1,CASSSLLDRGGYGYTF,TGTGCCAGCAGCTCCCTATTGGACAGGGGAGGCTATGGCTACACCTTC
TRBV18,.,TRBJ1-4,.,CASSPWVSNEKLFF,TGTGCCAGCTCACCATGGGTGAGCAATGAAAAACTGTTTTTT
TRBV19,.,TRBJ2-7,TRBD1,CASTETGGYEQYF,TGTGCCAGTACCGAGACAGGGGGCTACGAGCAGTACTTC
TRBV2,.,TRBJ2-7,.,CASRLQKLSSYEQYF,TGTGCCAGCAGGCTACAGAAATTGAGCTCCTACGAGCAGTACTTC
TRBV7-2,.,TRBJ1-1,.,CASRPAGRSAFF,TGTGCCAGCAGGCCAGCAGGGAGATCGGCTTTCTTT
TRBV19,medium-sized,TRBJ1-1,.,CASSILVNTEAFF,TGTGCCAGTAGTATATTGGTAAACACTGAAGCTTTCTTT
TRBV11-1,.,TRBJ2-6,.,CASSQGRDGAGANVLTF,TGTGCCAGCAGCCAGGGGAGGGATGGCGCTGGGGCCAACGTCCTGACTTTC
TRBV9,.,TRBJ1-6,.,CASSVDPASGSPLHF,TGTGCCAGCAGCGTAGACCCAGCTTCAGGCTCACCCCTCCACTTT
TRBV7-2,.,TRBJ1-2,TRBD1,CASSRRVTGQGAGGYTF,TGTGCCAGCAGCCGCCGGGTGACGGGACAGGGGGCGGGTGGCTACACCTTC
TRBV6-6,few,TRBJ2-5,.,CASSYSPGLSETQYF,TGTGCCAGCAGTTACTCGCCCGGACTGTCGGAGACCCAGTACTTC
TRBV15,.,TRBJ2-5,.,CATSRDRGGQETQYF,TGTGCCACCAGCAGAGATAGGGGCGGGCAAGAGACCCAGTACTTC
TRBV2,.,TRBJ1-2,.,CASSGGAGYTF,TGTGCCAGCAGTGGTGGCGCGGGCTACACCTTC
TRBV6-6,.,TRBJ1-5,TRBD1,CASSYPGTGSNQPQHF,TGTGCCAGCAGCTACCCCGGGACAGGGAGCAATCAGCCCCAGCATTTT
TRBV19,.,TRBJ1-2,.,CASSFRDTYGYTF,TGTGCCAGTAGCTTCCGGGACACCTATGGCTACACCTTC
TRBV4-2,.,TRBJ2-5,TRBD1,CASSQGPGQGQETQYF,TGTGCCAGCAGCCAAGGTCCGGGACAGGGCCAAGAGACCCAGTACTTC
TRBV19,few,TRBJ1-1,.,CASSIVPSQAFF,TGTGCCAGTAGTATAGTTCCATCCCAAGCTTTCTTT
TRBV9,few,TRBJ1-1,.,CASSKQGSNTEAFF,TGTGCCAGCAGCAAACAGGGCTCGAACACTGAAGCTTTCTTT
TRBV28,.,TRBJ1-1,.,CASSGSPNTEAFF,TGTGCCAGCAGTGGGTCCCCGAACACTGAAGCTTTCTTT
TRBV28,once,TRBJ1-2,.,CASSFLQGHGYTF,TGTGCCAGCAGTTTTCTCCAGGGGCACGGCTACACCTTC
TRBV7-8,.,TRBJ1-2,TRBD1,CASSPSNRGRVSGYTF,TGTGCCAGCAGCCCCTCAAACAGGGGAAGGGTATCTGGCTACACCTTC
TRBV2,.,TRBJ2-7,.,CASTPMGAPYEQYF,TGTGCCAGCACCCCTATGGGGGCTCCCTACGAGCAGTACTTC
TRBV5-4,.,TRBJ2-7,.,CASSLGASLITYEQYF,TGTGCCAGCAGCTTGGGTGCTAGCCTTATCACCTACGAGCAGTACTTC
TRBV10-3,.,TRBJ1-1,.,CAISENGVGAFF,TGTGCCATCAGTGAGAATGGGGTCGGAGCTTTCTTT
TRBV6-5,.,TRBJ2-7,.,CASSYGWTDFYEQYF,TGTGCCAGCAGTTACGGATGGACAGATTTCTACGAGCAGTACTTC
TRBV7-2,.,TRBJ1-3,.,CASSLGTYDTIYF,TGTGCCAGCAGCTTAGGGACATATGACACCATATATTTT
TRBV6-1,.,TRBJ1-1,.,CASSRVFDTEAFF,TGTGCCAGCAGCCGGGTCTTCGACACTGAAGCTTTCTTT
TRBV2,.,TRBJ2-3,TRBD1,CATNRGYRTDTQYF,TGTGCCACGAACAGGGGGTACCGCACAGATACGCAGTATTTT
TRBV10-3,.,TRBJ1-3,TRBD1,CAISPGQGKRNTIYF,TGTGCCATCAGTCCGGGACAGGGGAAAAGAAACACCATATATTTT
TRBV6-6,.,TRBJ2-2,TRBD1,CASSRDRVHTGELFF,TGTGCCAGCAGCCGGGACAGGGTACACACCGGGGAGCTGTTTTTT
TRBV7-3,.,TRBJ1-2,.,CASSFSGSGYTF,TGTGCCAGCAGCTTTTCAGGGTCTGGCTACACCTTC
TRBV10-3,.,TRBJ1-3,TRBD1,CAISRDSSGNTIYF,TGTGCCATCAGTAGGGACAGCTCTGGAAACACCATATATTTT
TRBV29-1,.,TRBJ1-5,.,CSVEIQGQPQHF,TGCAGCGTTGAGATCCAAGGCCAGCCCCAGCATTTT
TRBV4-1,.,TRBJ1-5,TRBD1,CASSSGTGYPEGNQPQHF,TGCGCCAGCAGCTCCGGGACAGGGTACCCCGAGGGCAATCAGCCCCAGCATTTT
TRBV5-1,.,TRBJ1-6,.,CASSFGRNNSPLHF,TGCGCCAGCAGCTTTGGACGGAATAATTCACCCCTCCACTTT
TRBV5-1,few,TRBJ2-3,TRBD2,CASSLGTSGGNTQYF,TGCGCCAGCAGCTTGGGTACTAGCGGGGGAAATACGCAGTATTTT
TRBV28,.,TRBJ2-3,.,CASSPVGYGGRTDTQYF,TGTGCCAGCAGTCCTGTGGGGTATGGGGGTCGCACAGATACGCAGTATTTT
TRBV7-9,.,TRBJ1-1,.,CASSYRDQRDTEAFF,TGTGCCAGCAGCTACCGGGACCAAAGGGATACTGAAGCTTTCTTT
TRBV4-2,.,TRBJ1-2,.,CASSQDPGNFGEDGYTF,TGTGCCAGCAGCCAAGATCCCGGGAATTTCGGGGAGGATGGCTACACCTTC
TRBV5-6,few,TRBJ2-2,.,CASSLGPTGRAGELFF,TGTGCCAGCAGCTTGGGCCCTACAGGGCGGGCCGGGGAGCTGTTTTTT
TRBV11-2,.,TRBJ1-2,.,CASSLTGSNYGYTF,TGTGCCAGCAGCTTAACAGGGTCCAACTATGGCTACACCTTC
TRBV7-8,.,TRBJ2-2,TRBD2,CASSSQAGSNTGELFF,TGTGCCAGCAGCTCCCAAGCGGGGTCGAACACCGGGGAGCTGTTTTTT
TRBV5-1,.,TRBJ1-4,.,CASSPSGAATNEKLFF,TGCGCCAGCAGCCCGTCAGGGGCAGCAACTAATGAAAAACTGTTTTTT
TRBV19,.,TRBJ2-3,TRBD1,CASRTDRGYTDTQYF,TGTGCCAGTAGAACGGACAGGGGCTACACAGATACGCAGTATTTT